The 10 T cell receptor beta chains listed next were all sequenced from one sample in a study of molecular identifiers for immune sequencing clone quantification. TCRdb called the PCR reads again in MiXCR, with one record for every CDR3 protein. Of just under 650,000 distinct CDR3 sequences listed, 15% to 20% are singletons. The sequenced sample was naive CD8+ T cells from blood, with Jurkat cell RNA spiked in. Subset specified: FACS-sorted CD8+CD4-CCR7+CD45RA+ naive T cells. These receptors were collected from a human donor in good health. Some libraries in this study had Jurkat cell RNA spiked in.

This clonotype has a handful of counts. This clone may be a read error of a much larger clone one base away. The chain links TRBV29-1 to TRBJ2-6; D tentatively fits TRBD1 or TRBD2 (7 bases each). Germline values: CDR1 SQVTM, CDR2 ANQGSEA. This CDR3 has 16 residues. CDR3: CSVEDTGVGGANVPTF. CDR3 DNA sequence: TGCAGCGTTGAAGATACAGGGGTGGGGGGGGCCAACGTCCCGACTTTC.

This clonotype was seen at least ten times. This chain joins TRBV7-9 and TRBJ1-1; D remains ambiguous. V gave up 5 bases and J gave up 1 base, with 5 bases separating them. The CDR3 is made up of 12 amino acids. Germline CDR1 reads SEHNR; CDR2 reads FQNEAQ (reference sequence). DNA of the CDR3: TGTGCCAGCAGCCCCACGAACACTGAAGCTTTCTTT. It translates to CASSPTNTEAFF. Combining the CDR3 with reference TRBV7-9 and TRBJ1-1 gives the whole variable domain DTGVSQNPRHKITKRGQNVTFRCDPISEHNRLYWYRQTLGQGPEFLTYFQNEAQLEKSRLLSDRFSAERPKGSFSTLEIQRTEQGDSAMYLCASSPTNTEAFFGQGTRLTVV.

The table lists this clonotype with many counts. The rearrangement uses TRBV29-1 and TRBJ2-2; weak D call: TRBD1 (6 bases). V dropped 3 bases and J dropped 5 bases, with 16 bases sitting between them. The length of the CDR3 is 15 residues. In germline, CDR1 is SQVTM, CDR2 ANQGSEA. The CDR3 loop is CSVDGLLGGTGELFF. As DNA, the CDR3 is TGCAGCGTTGACGGATTGTTAGGGGGAACCGGGGAGCTGTTTTTT.

The chain recombines TRBV7-9 with TRBJ2-5; perhaps TRBD2 as D (5 bases). V was pared by 4 bases and J by 5 bases, with 17 bases between. The CDR3 loop spans 15 amino acids. Germline loops: CDR1 SEHNR, CDR2 FQNEAQ (reference sequence). As DNA, the CDR3 is TGTGCCAGCAGCTCGAACGCGGTCCCGGGGGAGACCCAGTACTTC. It encodes CASSSNAVPGETQYF.

This clonotype was picked up many times. The rearrangement links TRBV9 to TRBJ2-2; D not certain. Germline V gene lookup returns CDR1 SGDLS and CDR2 YYNGEE. V was trimmed by 2 bases and J by 0 bases, leaving 14 bases between them. This CDR3 spans 17 amino acids. The CDR3 spells CASSVGKDHANTGELFF. The CDR3 coding sequence is TGTGCCAGCAGCGTTGGGAAAGATCACGCGAACACCGGGGAGCTGTTTTTT. Drawing the rest from reference TRBV9 and TRBJ2-2, the complete variable domain is DSGVTQTPKHLITATGQRVTLRCSPRSGDLSVYWYQQSLDQGLQFLIQYYNGEERAKGNILERFSAQQFPDLHSELNLSSLELGDSALYFCASSVGKDHANTGELFFGEGSRLTVL.

As for this clonotype: Germline and junction disagree at one end, which may indicate a read error. This chain joins TRBV7-9 and TRBJ1-6; D might be TRBD1 (6 bases). CDR1 and CDR2 from the germline V gene are SEHNR and FQNEAQ (reference sequence). The CDR3 consists of 15 residues. CDR3 coding DNA: TGTGCCAGCAGCTCCACACAGGGCGGCAATTCACCCCTCCGCTTT. This encodes CASSSTQGGNSPLRF.

This clonotype turned up a few times. V gene TRBV27 combines with J gene TRBJ2-3; perhaps TRBD2 as D (5 bases). Germline CDR1 is MNHEY and CDR2 is SMNVEV (reference sequence). Trimming pared 4 bases from V and 3 bases from J, leaving 14 bases between. The CDR3 has 15 residues. The CDR3: CASSSSSLGTDTQYF. The CDR3 nucleotides are TGTGCCAGCAGTTCTTCTAGCTTGGGTACAGATACGCAGTATTTT.

This clonotype was counted at least ten times. CDR3 DNA: TGTGCCAGCAGCTCGTACAGAATCCAAGAGACCCAGTACTTC. Encoded protein: CASSSYRIQETQYF. The gene calls are TRBV11-2 and TRBJ2-5, with D unresolved. The CDR3 runs to 14 residues. Germline CDR1 SGHAT, CDR2 FQNNGV. The V end was cut by 4 bases, the J end by 1 base, with 10 bases between.

This clonotype appeared many times. The chain couples TRBV28 to TRBJ2-3; D not resolved. V lost 3 bases and J lost 4, with 11 bases in between. The CDR3 has 14 residues. Per the germline V gene, CDR1 is MDHEN and CDR2 is SYDVKM. This CDR3 is CASSLEIGPDTQYF. The CDR3 DNA reads as TGTGCCAGCAGTTTGGAGATTGGGCCAGATACGCAGTATTTT.

Concerning this clonotype: This may arise from a read error, as a much more abundant clone is one base away. The chain uses TRBV12-3 or TRBV12-4 and TRBJ2-2, with TRBD2 as a possible D gene (6 bases). The CDR3 runs 13 residues. CDR3 coding DNA: TGTGCCAGCAGTTTTACGGGAGCCGGGGAGCTGGTTTTT. Protein: CASSFTGAGELVF.